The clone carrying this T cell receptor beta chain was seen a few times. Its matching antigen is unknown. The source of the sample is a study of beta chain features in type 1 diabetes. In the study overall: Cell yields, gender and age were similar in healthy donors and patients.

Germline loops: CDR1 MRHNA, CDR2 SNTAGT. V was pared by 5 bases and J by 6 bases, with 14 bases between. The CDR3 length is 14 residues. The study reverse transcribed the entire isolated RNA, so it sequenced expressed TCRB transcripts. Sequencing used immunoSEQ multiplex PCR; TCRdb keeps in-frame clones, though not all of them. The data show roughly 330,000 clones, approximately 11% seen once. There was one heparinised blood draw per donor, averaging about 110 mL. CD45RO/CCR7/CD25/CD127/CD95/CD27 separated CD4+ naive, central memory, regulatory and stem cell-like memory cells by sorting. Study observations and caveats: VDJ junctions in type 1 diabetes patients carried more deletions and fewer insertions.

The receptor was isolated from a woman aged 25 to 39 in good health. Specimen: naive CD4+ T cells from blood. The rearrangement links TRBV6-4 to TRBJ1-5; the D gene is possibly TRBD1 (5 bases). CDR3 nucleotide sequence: TGTGCCAGCAGTTTGAACCAGGGAGGTCAGCCCCAGCATTTT. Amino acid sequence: CASSLNQGGQPQHF.